The rows below give T cell receptor beta chains drawn from one sample of a study of shared clonotypes between healthy human individuals. The assay was immunoSEQ multiplex PCR, and TCRdb's table has in-frame clones only and misses some. The repertoire includes around 600,000 clones, roughly 98% of them detected once, and approximately 0.33% sits in the top ten. Sequenced sample: naive CD8+ T cells sorted from blood. Receptor source: a man aged 25-45 years in good health. The CDR3 runs from the conserved cysteine through the conserved F or W. A D gene is named only where the DNA matches it firmly. Clone size, where shown, is once, few, many, or a class for clones that have expanded.

NA	NA	TRBV13	TRBJ1-2	CASSTHGGRANYGYTF	TGTGCCAGCAGCACCCATGGTGGACGAGCCAACTATGGCTACACCTTC
once	TRBD1	TRBV29-1	TRBJ2-7	CSVERTGLFGEQYF	TGCAGCGTTGAGAGGACAGGGTTATTCGGCGAGCAGTACTTC
NA	NA	TRBV19	TRBJ1-5	CASSIMQGVQPQHF	TGTGCCAGTAGTATTATGCAGGGTGTTCAGCCCCAGCATTTT
NA	NA	TRBV29-1	TRBJ1-3	CSVAQGTGNTIYF	TGCAGCGTTGCACAGGGTACTGGAAACACCATATATTTT
NA	NA	TRBV6-5	TRBJ2-1	CASGKSGYNEQFF	TGTGCCAGCGGGAAAAGCGGCTACAATGAGCAGTTCTTC
NA	TRBD1	TRBV29-1	TRBJ1-5	CSVGTGNSNQPQHF	TGCAGCGTTGGGACAGGGAATAGCAATCAGCCCCAGCATTTT
NA	TRBD1	TRBV9	TRBJ2-3	CASSVVDRGPGTDTQYF	TGTGCCAGCAGCGTAGTAGACAGGGGGCCTGGCACAGATACGCAGTATTTT
once	TRBD1	TRBV27	TRBJ1-4	CASSPGQGKKLFF	TGTGCCAGCAGTCCTGGACAGGGGAAAAAACTGTTTTTT
once	TRBD1	TRBV13	TRBJ2-7	CASSSTGGVEDEQYF	TGTGCCAGCAGCTCTACAGGGGGCGTAGAGGACGAGCAGTACTTC
NA	TRBD2	TRBV7-9	TRBJ2-7	CASSPESGRNYEQYF	TGTGCCAGCAGCCCCGAGAGCGGGAGGAATTACGAGCAGTACTTC
NA	TRBD2	TRBV25-1	TRBJ2-3	CASSAPGLAVTDTQYF	TGTGCCAGCAGTGCACCGGGACTAGCGGTCACAGATACGCAGTATTTT
NA	NA	TRBV7-6	TRBJ2-7	CASSSEPDEQYF	TGTGCCAGCAGCTCGGAACCTGACGAGCAGTACTTC
once	NA	TRBV21-1	TRBJ1-3	CASSGDRGVTIYF	TGTGCCAGCAGCGGGGACAGGGGTGTCACCATATATTTT
NA	TRBD1	TRBV29-1	TRBJ1-1	CSAWTGLNTEAFF	TGCAGCGCCTGGACAGGCTTGAACACTGAAGCTTTCTTT
NA	TRBD1	TRBV9	TRBJ2-7	CASSVATGQGTYEQYF	TGTGCCAGCAGCGTAGCTACGGGACAGGGGACCTACGAGCAGTACTTC
once	NA	TRBV27	TRBJ2-7	CASSLAQGDSTYEQYF	TGTGCCAGCAGCCTTGCGCAAGGGGACTCTACCTACGAGCAGTACTTC
NA	NA	TRBV20-1	TRBJ1-3	CSVPSGNTIYF	TGCAGTGTTCCCTCTGGAAACACCATATATTTT
NA	TRBD1	TRBV6-5	TRBJ1-5	CASRQGLGNQPQHF	TGTGCCAGCAGACAGGGGTTGGGCAATCAGCCCCAGCATTTT
NA	NA	TRBV27	TRBJ2-7	CASSFGDSSYEQYF	TGTGCCAGCAGTTTCGGCGATAGCTCCTACGAGCAGTACTTC
NA	TRBD2	TRBV9	TRBJ2-1	CASSVASGGLDEQFF	TGTGCCAGCAGCGTAGCTAGCGGGGGCTTGGATGAGCAGTTCTTC
NA	NA	TRBV6-5	TRBJ2-1	CASSNQFRDEQFF	TGTGCCAGCAGTAACCAGTTTCGGGATGAGCAGTTCTTC
NA	NA	TRBV30	TRBJ2-3	CAWSGGHMHADTQYF	TGTGCCTGGAGCGGGGGACACATGCACGCAGATACGCAGTATTTT
NA	NA	TRBV5-5	TRBJ1-5	CASSLDSRLYSNQPQHF	TGTGCCAGCAGTTTGGACAGCCGTTTATATAGCAATCAGCCCCAGCATTTT
NA	TRBD2	TRBV9	TRBJ2-7	CASSVGTSGGYEQYF	TGTGCCAGCAGCGTAGGGACTAGCGGAGGATACGAGCAGTACTTC
once	NA	TRBV28	TRBJ2-7	CASRSRQEYYEQYF	TGTGCCAGTCGGTCGAGACAGGAGTACTACGAGCAGTACTTC
NA	TRBD1	TRBV6-5	TRBJ2-7	CASSLRGQGAYEQYF	TGTGCCAGCAGTTTGCGGGGACAGGGGGCCTACGAGCAGTACTTC
NA	TRBD2	TRBV19	TRBJ2-7	CASSTLAGPSYEQYF	TGTGCCAGTAGTACCCTAGCGGGACCTTCCTACGAGCAGTACTTC
once	NA	TRBV7-9	TRBJ2-2	CASSSAIGGELFF	TGTGCCAGCAGCTCGGCTATTGGCGGGGAGCTGTTTTTT
NA	TRBD2	TRBV7-8	TRBJ2-1	CASSLVRGSDEQFF	TGTGCCAGCAGCTTAGTTCGCGGGAGTGATGAGCAGTTCTTC
NA	NA	TRBV7-9	TRBJ2-5	CASRTGHQTQYF	TGTGCCAGCAGGACGGGACACCAGACCCAGTACTTC
NA	NA	TRBV5-1	TRBJ1-1	CASSLYTRGMNTEAFF	TGCGCCAGCAGCTTATATACAAGGGGGATGAACACTGAAGCTTTCTTT
NA	NA	TRBV27	TRBJ2-5	CASSLMARYETQYF	TGTGCCAGCAGTTTAATGGCCAGATACGAGACCCAGTACTTC
NA	NA	TRBV19	TRBJ1-2	CASSNRDILNYGYTF	TGTGCCAGTAGTAATCGGGACATTTTAAACTATGGCTACACCTTC
once	NA	TRBV27	TRBJ2-1	CASSLFTPVGGEQFF	TGTGCCAGCAGTTTATTTACCCCGGTTGGAGGTGAGCAGTTCTTC
NA	TRBD1	TRBV19	TRBJ2-5	CASSISTGEETQYF	TGTGCCAGTAGTATCTCGACAGGGGAAGAGACCCAGTACTTC
NA	NA	TRBV13	TRBJ2-1	CASSAPMDEQFF	TGTGCCAGCAGCGCACCGATGGATGAGCAGTTCTTC
NA	TRBD1	TRBV6-6	TRBJ1-1	CASPGTGGTEAFF	TGTGCCAGCCCGGGAACAGGGGGCACTGAAGCTTTCTTT
NA	NA	TRBV7-8	TRBJ2-2	CASSKAEGGAGELFF	TGTGCCAGCAGCAAGGCAGAAGGTGGTGCCGGGGAGCTGTTTTTT
NA	TRBD2	TRBV11-2	TRBJ2-1	CASSQVGTRNPYEQFF	TGTGCCAGCAGCCAAGTGGGGACTAGGAACCCTTATGAGCAGTTCTTC
NA	NA	TRBV19	TRBJ1-5	CASTSLSGGYQPQHF	TGTGCCAGTACCTCTCTATCGGGGGGCTATCAGCCCCAGCATTTT
NA	TRBD1	TRBV28	TRBJ2-1	CASSPDRVNSYNEQFF	TGTGCCAGCAGTCCAGACAGGGTTAACTCCTACAATGAGCAGTTCTTC
NA	TRBD1	TRBV29-1	TRBJ2-2	CSVAPGQAGLNTGELFF	TGCAGCGTTGCCCCGGGACAGGCTGGGCTGAACACCGGGGAGCTGTTTTTT
NA	NA	TRBV29-1	TRBJ2-1	CSVGLIYNEQFF	TGCAGCGTTGGTCTAATTTACAATGAGCAGTTCTTC
NA	TRBD2	TRBV28	TRBJ2-7	CASSLPGGRSSYEQYF	TGTGCCAGCAGTTTACCCGGCGGGAGGAGCTCCTACGAGCAGTACTTC
NA	NA	TRBV5-3	TRBJ1-2	CARGDRLGYTF	TGTGCCAGAGGGGACCGCCTTGGCTACACCTTC
NA	NA	TRBV5-1	TRBJ2-3	CASSFVTAVRGGTTDTQYF	TGCGCCAGCAGCTTTGTTACCGCCGTCAGGGGGGGTACGACAGATACGCAGTATTTT
NA	NA	TRBV27	TRBJ2-1	CASSFFRESYNEQFF	TGTGCCAGCAGTTTTTTCAGGGAGTCCTACAATGAGCAGTTCTTC
once	NA	TRBV7-9	TRBJ2-3	CASSWVGADTQYF	TGTGCCAGCAGCTGGGTGGGGGCAGATACGCAGTATTTT
NA	NA	TRBV27	TRBJ1-5	CASRSLTGSNQPQHF	TGTGCCAGCAGATCCCTAACAGGGAGCAATCAGCCCCAGCATTTT
NA	NA	TRBV10-1	TRBJ2-7	CASSEDGLPYEQYF	TGCGCCAGCAGTGAGGACGGCCTACCCTACGAGCAGTACTTC
NA	TRBD1	TRBV18	TRBJ2-3	CASSQGAYTDTQYF	TGTGCCAGCTCACAGGGGGCATACACAGATACGCAGTATTTT
NA	NA	TRBV28	TRBJ2-3	CASSLMGNPPDTQYF	TGTGCCAGCAGTTTAATGGGGAACCCTCCAGATACGCAGTATTTT
NA	NA	TRBV6-6	TRBJ2-7	CASSYGRGEQYF	TGTGCCAGCAGTTACGGGAGAGGCGAGCAGTACTTC
NA	TRBD1	TRBV27	TRBJ1-5	CASSGLLDRGYQPQHF	TGTGCCAGCAGTGGGCTCTTGGACAGGGGATATCAGCCCCAGCATTTT
NA	NA	TRBV15	TRBJ2-7	CATSSDPAHEQYF	TGTGCCACCAGCTCGGACCCGGCCCACGAGCAGTACTTC
NA	NA	TRBV6-5	TRBJ1-2	CASSYSWAVYGYTF	TGTGCCAGCAGTTACTCGTGGGCGGTTTATGGCTACACCTTC
NA	TRBD1	TRBV29-1	TRBJ2-7	CSVGTDRGHEQYF	TGCAGCGTGGGGACCGACAGGGGCCACGAGCAGTACTTC
NA	NA	TRBV9	TRBJ2-2	CASSVYMGDITGELFF	TGTGCCAGCAGCGTATACATGGGGGACATCACCGGGGAGCTGTTTTTT
NA	NA	TRBV29-1	TRBJ2-3	CSVEPREMDTQYF	TGCAGCGTTGAGCCCAGGGAGATGGATACGCAGTATTTT
NA	TRBD2	TRBV5-1	TRBJ2-1	CASSLGSSGSPYNEQFF	TGCGCCAGCAGCTTGGGTAGTAGCGGGAGTCCCTACAATGAGCAGTTCTTC